Sequencing of this TCR beta chain was carried out in a study of cytomegalovirus exposure and HLA in healthy donors. This clone appeared a few times. Antigen: not known. CDR3 length: 13 amino acids. Germline V lookup: CDR1 SQVTM, CDR2 ANQGSEA. J was trimmed by 4 bases and V by 7 bases; bases with no gene match: 6. Both 60 Vbeta primers and 13 Jbeta primers went into the PCR. Sequenced by immunoSEQ multiplex PCR; TCRdb stores in-frame clones only, minus some. The sample lists 150,000 to 200,000 clones, approximately 80% occurring once. Study-wide points: Among CMV-associated TCR beta chains, most appeared HLA-restricted in a later analysis. Several top significant clusters appeared, in a later analysis, to be linked to common viral pathogens. Immune exposure information comprised only CMV serostatus.

J is TRBJ1-1 and V is TRBV29-1, with 10 bases fitting TRBD1. Sequenced input: PBMCs. The receptor comes from a woman in her twenties or thirties in good health and CMV-seropositive. CDR3 DNA sequence: TGCAGCGCCTACGGGACAGGGGCCACTGAAGCTTTCTTT. Protein product: CSAYGTGATEAFF.